A selection of T cell receptor beta chains follows, all from one sample in a study of T cells in Graves' hyperthyroidism and ophthalmopathy. Each CDR3 protein gets one entry after TCRdb re-called the multiplex PCR reads with MiXCR. This sample yields about 500,000 distinct CDR3 sequences, of which about 16% are seen a single time; over 25% belongs to the top ten. Sequenced material: blood. The receptors were gathered from a woman aged 25 to 39 with Graves' ophthalmopathy. CDR3s include the opening cysteine and the closing phenylalanine or tryptophan. Fields, in order: clone size, J gene, V gene, D gene, CDR3 protein, CDR3 DNA. A D gene is named only where the DNA matches it firmly. Not all rows give a size; the values are once, few, many and, for expanded clones, a class.

clone size: many
J gene: TRBJ2-1
V gene: TRBV11-3
D gene: .
CDR3 protein: CASSLDGSGSYNEQFF
CDR3 DNA: TGTGCCAGCAGCTTAGACGGAAGCGGGTCCTACAATGAGCAGTTCTTC

clone size: many
J gene: TRBJ1-5
V gene: TRBV6-1
D gene: .
CDR3 protein: CASSGLGNQPQHF
CDR3 DNA: TGTGCCAGCAGTGGTCTCGGTAATCAGCCCCAGCATTTT

clone size: many
J gene: TRBJ2-5
V gene: TRBV29-1
D gene: .
CDR3 protein: CSVEDAGGPQETQYF
CDR3 DNA: TGCAGCGTTGAAGATGCTGGGGGCCCTCAAGAGACCCAGTACTTC

clone size: many
J gene: TRBJ2-1
V gene: TRBV6-2/TRBV6-3
D gene: TRBD2
CDR3 protein: CASSYELAGGQSNEQFF
CDR3 DNA: TGTGCCAGCAGTTACGAACTAGCGGGAGGGCAGTCAAATGAGCAGTTCTTC

clone size: many
J gene: TRBJ2-7
V gene: TRBV27
D gene: .
CDR3 protein: CASSLYRQKDEQYF
CDR3 DNA: TGTGCCAGCAGTTTATATAGACAGAAGGACGAGCAGTACTTC

clone size: many
J gene: TRBJ1-5
V gene: TRBV20-1
D gene: .
CDR3 protein: CSVKGGIMRPQHF
CDR3 DNA: TGCAGTGTGAAGGGGGGGATTATGAGGCCCCAGCATTTT

clone size: once
J gene: TRBJ2-1
V gene: TRBV13
D gene: .
CDR3 protein: CASSLDPTDPYEQFF
CDR3 DNA: TGTGCCAGCAGCTTGGATCCAACAGACCCCTACGAGCAGTTCTTC

clone size: many
J gene: TRBJ2-1
V gene: TRBV12-3/TRBV12-4
D gene: TRBD2
CDR3 protein: CASSLAAGVSYNEQFF
CDR3 DNA: TGTGCCAGCAGTTTGGCGGCGGGAGTATCCTACAATGAGCAGTTCTTC

clone size: .
J gene: TRBJ2-5
V gene: TRBV27
D gene: TRBD2
CDR3 protein: CASSGWGLAGAKETQYF
CDR3 DNA: TGTGCCAGCAGCGGCTGGGGACTAGCGGGAGCCAAAGAGACCCAGTACTTC

clone size: many
J gene: TRBJ1-1
V gene: TRBV3-1
D gene: .
CDR3 protein: CASSHGQKAFF
CDR3 DNA: TGTGCCAGCAGCCACGGACAGAAAGCTTTCTTT

clone size: few
J gene: TRBJ2-2
V gene: TRBV24-1
D gene: .
CDR3 protein: CATSLTGELFF
CDR3 DNA: TGTGCCACCAGCCTCACCGGGGAGCTGTTTTTT

clone size: .
J gene: TRBJ2-4
V gene: TRBV30
D gene: TRBD2
CDR3 protein: CAWTSGSRDIQYF
CDR3 DNA: TGTGCCTGGACTAGCGGGAGTCGAGACATTCAGTACTTC

clone size: many
J gene: TRBJ2-7
V gene: TRBV20-1
D gene: .
CDR3 protein: CSAIGEKYEQYF
CDR3 DNA: TGCAGTGCTATAGGGGAAAAATACGAGCAGTACTTC